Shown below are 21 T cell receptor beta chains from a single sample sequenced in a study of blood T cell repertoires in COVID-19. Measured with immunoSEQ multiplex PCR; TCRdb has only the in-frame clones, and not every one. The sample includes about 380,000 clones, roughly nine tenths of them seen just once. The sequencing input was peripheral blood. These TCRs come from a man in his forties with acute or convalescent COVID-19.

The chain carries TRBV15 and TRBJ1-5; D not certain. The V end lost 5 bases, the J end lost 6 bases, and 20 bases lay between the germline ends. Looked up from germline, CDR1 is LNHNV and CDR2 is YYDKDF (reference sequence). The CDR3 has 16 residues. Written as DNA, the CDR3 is TGTGCCACCAGCCGAGGAGGTCGAGGGTCTGGTCAGCCCCAGCATTTT. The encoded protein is CATSRGGRGSGQPQHF.

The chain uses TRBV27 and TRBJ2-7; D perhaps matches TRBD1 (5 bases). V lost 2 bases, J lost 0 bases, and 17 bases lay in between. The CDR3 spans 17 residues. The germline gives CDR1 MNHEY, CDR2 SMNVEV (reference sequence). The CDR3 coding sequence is TGTGCCAGCAGTTTAAGGTGGGGCCAGGGAAGCTCCTACGAGCAGTACTTC. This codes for CASSLRWGQGSSYEQYF.

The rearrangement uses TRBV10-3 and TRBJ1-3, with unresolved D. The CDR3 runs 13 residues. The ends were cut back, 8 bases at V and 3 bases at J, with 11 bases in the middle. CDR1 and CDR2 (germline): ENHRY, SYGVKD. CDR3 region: CAIYEGDGNTIYF. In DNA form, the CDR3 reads TGTGCCATCTACGAGGGTGATGGAAACACCATATATTTT.

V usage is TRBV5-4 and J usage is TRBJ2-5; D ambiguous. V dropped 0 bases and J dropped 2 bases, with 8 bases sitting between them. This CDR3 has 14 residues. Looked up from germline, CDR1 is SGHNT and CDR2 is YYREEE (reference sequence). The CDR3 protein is CASSLAHRQETQYF. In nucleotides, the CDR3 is TGTGCCAGCAGCTTGGCTCACAGACAAGAGACCCAGTACTTC.

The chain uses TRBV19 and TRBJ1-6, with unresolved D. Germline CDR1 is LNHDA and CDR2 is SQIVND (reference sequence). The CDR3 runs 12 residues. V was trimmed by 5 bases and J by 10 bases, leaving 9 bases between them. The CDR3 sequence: CASSAFSSPLHF. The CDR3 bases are TGTGCCAGTAGTGCGTTCTCCTCACCCCTCCACTTT. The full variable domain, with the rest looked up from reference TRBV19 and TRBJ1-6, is DGGITQSPKYLFRKEGQNVTLSCEQNLNHDAMYWYRQDPGQGLRLIYYSQIVNDFQKGDIAEGYSVSREKKESFPLTVTSAQKNPTAFYLCASSAFSSPLHFGNGTRLTVT.

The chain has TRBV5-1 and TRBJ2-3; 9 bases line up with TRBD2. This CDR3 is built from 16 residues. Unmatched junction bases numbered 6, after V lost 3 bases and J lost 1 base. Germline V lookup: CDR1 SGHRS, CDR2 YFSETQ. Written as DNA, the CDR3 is TGCGCCAGCAGCTCCTCGGGACTAGCCGGCACAGATACGCAGTATTTT. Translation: CASSSSGLAGTDTQYF.

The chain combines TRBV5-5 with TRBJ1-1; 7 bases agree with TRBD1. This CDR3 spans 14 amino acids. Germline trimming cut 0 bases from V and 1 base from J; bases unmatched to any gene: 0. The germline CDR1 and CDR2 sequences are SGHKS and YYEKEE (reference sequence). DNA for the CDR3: TGTGCCAGCAGCTTGGGGACAGGGAACACTGAAGCTTTCTTT. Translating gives CASSLGTGNTEAFF.

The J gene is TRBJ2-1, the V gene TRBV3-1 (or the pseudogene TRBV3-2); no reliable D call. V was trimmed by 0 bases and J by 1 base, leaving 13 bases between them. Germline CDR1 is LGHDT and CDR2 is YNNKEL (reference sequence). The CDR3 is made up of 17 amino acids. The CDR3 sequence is CASSQEGSQGSYNEQFF. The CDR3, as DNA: TGTGCCAGCAGCCAAGAGGGCTCCCAAGGTTCCTACAATGAGCAGTTCTTC.

The CDR3 spells CATSRGTSGPPYEQYF. The CDR3 DNA sequence: TGTGCCACCAGCAGAGGGACTAGCGGGCCTCCCTACGAGCAGTACTTC. The chain carries TRBV15 and TRBJ2-7; TRBD2 matches at 11 bases. This CDR3 is 16 amino acids long. The V and J ends lost 1 base and 2 bases, in that order; junction bases with no gene match: 4. The V gene's germline CDR1 is LNHNV and CDR2 YYDKDF (reference sequence).

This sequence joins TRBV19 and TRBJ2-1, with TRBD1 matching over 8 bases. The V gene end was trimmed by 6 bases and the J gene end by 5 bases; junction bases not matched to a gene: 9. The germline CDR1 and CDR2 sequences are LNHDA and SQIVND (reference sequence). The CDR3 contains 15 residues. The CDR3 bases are TGTGCCAGTAGCAGACAGGGGCCCCCGGACAATGAGCAGTTCTTC. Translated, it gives CASSRQGPPDNEQFF.

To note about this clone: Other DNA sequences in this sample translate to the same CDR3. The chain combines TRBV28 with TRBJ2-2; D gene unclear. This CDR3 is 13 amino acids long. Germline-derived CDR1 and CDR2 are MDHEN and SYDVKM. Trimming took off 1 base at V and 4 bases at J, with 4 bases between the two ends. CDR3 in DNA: TGTGCCAGCAGTTTATATAGCACCGGGGAGCTGTTTTTT. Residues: CASSLYSTGELFF.

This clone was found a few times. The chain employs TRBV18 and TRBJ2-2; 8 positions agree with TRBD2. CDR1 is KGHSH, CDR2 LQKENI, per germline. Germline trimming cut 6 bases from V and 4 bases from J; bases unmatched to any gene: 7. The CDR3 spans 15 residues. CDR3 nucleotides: TGTGCCAGCTCGTCCGGGACTAGGCGCACCGGGGAGCTGTTTTTT. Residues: CASSSGTRRTGELFF.

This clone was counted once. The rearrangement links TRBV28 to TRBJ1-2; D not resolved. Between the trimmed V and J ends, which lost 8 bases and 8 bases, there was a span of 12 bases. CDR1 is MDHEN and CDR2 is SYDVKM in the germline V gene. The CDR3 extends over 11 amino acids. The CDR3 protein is CASGTPGGYTF. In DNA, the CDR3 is TGTGCCAGCGGTACTCCGGGGGGCTACACCTTC.

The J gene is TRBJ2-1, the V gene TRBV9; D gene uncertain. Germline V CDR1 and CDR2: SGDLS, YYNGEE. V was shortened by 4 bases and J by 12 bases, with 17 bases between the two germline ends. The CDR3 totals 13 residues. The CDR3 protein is CASSTGLEELQFF. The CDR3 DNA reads TGTGCCAGCAGCACCGGCCTAGAGGAATTGCAGTTCTTC.

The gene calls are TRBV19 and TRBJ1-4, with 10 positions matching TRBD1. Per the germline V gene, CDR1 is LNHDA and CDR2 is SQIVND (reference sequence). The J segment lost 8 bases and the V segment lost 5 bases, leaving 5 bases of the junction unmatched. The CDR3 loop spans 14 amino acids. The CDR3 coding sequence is TGTGCCAGTAGTTTGGGACAGGGGCAGGAAAAACTGTTTTTT. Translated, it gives CASSLGQGQEKLFF.

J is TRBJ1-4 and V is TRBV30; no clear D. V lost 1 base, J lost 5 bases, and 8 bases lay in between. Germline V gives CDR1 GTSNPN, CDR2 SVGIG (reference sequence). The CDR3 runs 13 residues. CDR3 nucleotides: TGTGCCTGGAGTGGGCGGCCGAATGAAAAACTGTTTTTT. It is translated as CAWSGRPNEKLFF.

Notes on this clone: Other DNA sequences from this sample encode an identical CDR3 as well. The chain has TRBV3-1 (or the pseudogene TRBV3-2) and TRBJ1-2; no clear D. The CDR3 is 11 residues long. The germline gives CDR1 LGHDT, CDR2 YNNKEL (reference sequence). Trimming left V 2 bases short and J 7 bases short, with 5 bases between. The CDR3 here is CASSQTGGYTF. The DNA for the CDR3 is TGTGCCAGCAGCCAAACGGGTGGCTACACCTTC.

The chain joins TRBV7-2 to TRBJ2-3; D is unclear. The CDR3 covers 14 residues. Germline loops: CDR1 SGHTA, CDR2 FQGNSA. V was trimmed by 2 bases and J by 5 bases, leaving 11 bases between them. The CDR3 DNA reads TGTGCCAGCAGCTTATCTCCTCCCGGAGATACGCAGTATTTT. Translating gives CASSLSPPGDTQYF. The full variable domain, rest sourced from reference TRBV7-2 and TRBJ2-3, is GAGVSQSPSNKVTEKGKDVELRCDPISGHTALYWYRQSLGQGLEFLIYFQGNSAPDKSGLPSDRFSAERTGGSVSTLTIQRTQQEDSAVYLCASSLSPPGDTQYFGPGTRLTVL.

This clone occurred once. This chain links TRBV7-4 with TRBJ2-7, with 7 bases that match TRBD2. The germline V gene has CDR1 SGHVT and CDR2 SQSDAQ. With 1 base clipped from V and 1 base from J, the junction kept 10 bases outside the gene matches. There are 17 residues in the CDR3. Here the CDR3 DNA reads TGTGCCAGCAGCTTAGAGGCCTTGTACGGGAGGTCCTACGAGCAGTACTTC. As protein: CASSLEALYGRSYEQYF.

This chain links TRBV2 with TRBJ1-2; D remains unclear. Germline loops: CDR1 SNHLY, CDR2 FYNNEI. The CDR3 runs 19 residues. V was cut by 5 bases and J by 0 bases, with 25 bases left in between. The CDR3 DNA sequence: TGTGCCAGCAGTCTCCCCCCTGGTTTACTGCCTCAAGCTAACTATGGCTACACCTTC. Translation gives CASSLPPGLLPQANYGYTF.

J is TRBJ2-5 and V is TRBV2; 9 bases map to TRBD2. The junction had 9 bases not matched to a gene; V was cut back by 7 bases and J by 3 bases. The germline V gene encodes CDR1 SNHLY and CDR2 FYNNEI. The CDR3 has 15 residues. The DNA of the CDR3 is TGTGCCAGCACTAAGGAGGTAGCGGGGGAAGAGACCCAGTACTTC. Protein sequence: CASTKEVAGEETQYF.